The clone carrying this T cell receptor (beta chain) was counted a single time. Its matching antigen is unknown. With V trimmed by 6 bases and J by 6 bases, 7 bases remained unmatched. Looked up from germline, CDR1 is MDHEN and CDR2 is SYDVKM. This CDR3 region has 15 residues. This specimen belongs to a study of CD8 T cell repertoires and HIV-1 epitope variants. Study details: Tested: three Gag epitope families, Nef HW9 and YT9.

The table came from immunoSEQ multiplex PCR; TCRdb's copy has only in-frame clones and leaves some out. The sample includes almost 6,000 clones, around 62% of them seen just once. The clonotype originates from a male donor with HIV. The chain recombines TRBV28 with TRBJ2-3, with TRBD2 identical over 12 bases. The material sequenced was cultured CD8+ T cells derived from PBMCs. CDR3 residues: CASSVTSGGGDTQYF. Here the CDR3 DNA reads TGTGCCAGCAGCGTGACTAGCGGGGGCGGGGATACGCAGTATTTT.